The clone carrying this T cell receptor (beta chain) was counted a single time. Method: immunoSEQ multiplex PCR; TCRdb's copy keeps in-frame clones and lacks some. The sample includes roughly 290,000 clones, around 85% seen only once; the top ten take more than 3.5%. This entry is derived from a study of blood T cell repertoires in COVID-19. Among Cohort 3 donors, those recovered had two negative PCRs, clearance, or symptom resolution. V was clipped by 0 bases and J by 10 bases; unmatched bases: 10. This CDR3 region has 16 residues. CDR1 LGHDT and CDR2 YNNKEL come from the germline V gene (reference sequence).

Sequencing was performed on PBMCs or T cells enriched from blood (not recorded which). V is TRBV3-1 (or the pseudogene TRBV3-2) and J is TRBJ1-4; 8 bases agree with TRBD1. This receptor was taken from a woman under 40 who had recovered from COVID-19. The CDR3 region is CASSQDGQGIKGKLFF. The DNA for the CDR3 is TGTGCCAGCAGCCAAGACGGACAGGGCATTAAGGGAAAACTGTTTTTT.